The present TCR beta chain was sequenced within a study of blood T cells in healthy people across ages. Study-level background: Roughly one uniquely barcoded beta molecule per two T cells was captured. Study-wide findings and caveats: Naive T cell percentage strongly correlated with TCR beta diversity.

This CDR3 region has 14 residues. The germline CDR1 and CDR2 sequences are MGHDK and SYGVNS. V was clipped by 3 bases and J by 11 bases, with 19 bases between them. Donation came from healthy Caucasian individuals in Russia who were aged about 6 to 100. The second PCR ran roughly 6 to 12 cycles with a sample-barcoded 5' primer and J-beta primers. TCRdb processed the 5' RACE reads anew with MiXCR; each CDR3 protein has one entry. Of about 680,000 distinct CDR3 sequences listed, about half are singletons. A note on this clonotype: Its antigen remains unidentified.

The chain uses TRBV25-1 and TRBJ1-1; possible D gene TRBD1, 5 bases. The sequence came from a woman in her fifties or sixties in good health. The sequencing sample was made of blood. The chain's CDR3 is CASSDPHGTGDAFF. The CDR3 DNA reads as TGTGCCAGCAGTGATCCACACGGGACCGGCGACGCTTTCTTT.